This entry describes one T cell receptor (beta chain). The antigen is not known. The data stem from a study of cytotoxic CD8 clonotypes in ibrutinib-treated CLL. With cryopreserved PBMCs as the source, around 2 micrograms of genomic DNA went to TCR beta libraries. The planned depth of sequencing spanned 1 in 200,000 to 1 in 1 million T cells. Clones were read by immunoSEQ multiplex PCR, and TCRdb kept only the in-frame ones, dropping some. Here the sample spans 130,000 to 150,000 clones, around three quarters being singletons. Overall study findings and caveats: Rising at ibrutinib response, clonality subsequently fell back toward baseline at progression. Clonality was higher at baseline than in age-matched healthy donors and tracked circulating CD8+ T-cell counts.

The receptor was derived from a human donor with chronic lymphocytic leukemia. Material: PBMCs, obtained after 12 months of ibrutinib treatment.

The CDR3 DNA follows: TGTGCCAGCAGCTTAGTACCAAACAATGAGCAGTTCTTC. Translation: CASSLVPNNEQFF. The chain is built from TRBV7-9 and TRBJ2-1, with D unclear. V was cut by 1 base and J by 5 bases, with 6 bases left in between. The CDR3 consists of 13 residues. Germline CDR1 SEHNR, CDR2 FQNEAQ (reference sequence).